This entry is about one T cell receptor (beta chain). Data came from immunoSEQ multiplex PCR; TCRdb stores just in-frame clones and leaves some out. The data show some 75,000 clones, more than 75% seen once. The record originates from a study of blood T cell repertoires in COVID-19. Study-level background: Nucleic acid was either cDNA or gDNA, and it came from T cells, B-cell-depleted T cells, or PBMCs.

Material for sequencing was peripheral blood. The TCR comes from a woman aged 80 or over with active or convalescent COVID-19.

The chain's CDR3 is CASSISSGELFF. In nucleotides, the CDR3 is TGTGCCAGTAGTATAAGTAGCGGGGAGCTGTTTTTT. V is TRBV19 and J is TRBJ2-2; no firm D call. V lost 2 bases and J lost 7, with 5 bases in between. Germline CDR1 and CDR2: LNHDA and SQIVND (reference sequence). The CDR3 extends over 12 amino acids.